The table lists the clone carrying this T cell receptor (beta chain) with many counts. The time point denotes: newly diagnosed GD, antithyroid drugs for less than 3 months. Researchers made the TCR library from RNA that was extracted from PBMCs. Building the TCR beta libraries relied on iRepertoire HTBI primers, and CDR3 regions underwent Arm-PCR. From the multiplex PCR reads, TCRdb called clonotypes with MiXCR, one entry per CDR3 protein. The sample carries about 400,000 distinct CDR3 sequences, roughly 16% recorded once. The sample comes from a study of regulatory T cells in long-lasting Graves disease. The sequence was collected from a female donor with Graves disease. Sequencing was performed on peripheral blood mononuclear cells (PBMCs), taken at new diagnosis, from a patient treated with antithyroid drugs.

The CDR3 coding sequence is TGCGCCAGCAGCCACATCTTAACGGGCCAGGGAACTGGCTACACCTTC. This encodes CASSHILTGQGTGYTF. The J gene is TRBJ1-2, the V gene TRBV4-1, with D possibly matching TRBD1 (5 bases). CDR3 length equals 16 residues. Germline V gene data show CDR1 as MGHRA and CDR2 as YSYEKL. Trimming shortened V by 3 bases and J by 7 bases, and 21 bases separated the two germline ends.